Presented here are 10 T cell receptor beta chains from one specimen sequenced in a study of T cell changes during pregnancy in multiple sclerosis. Clones were read by immunoSEQ multiplex PCR, and TCRdb kept only the in-frame ones, dropping some. The table has roughly 93,000 clones, about 91% seen once. Sequencing was performed on peripheral blood, taken after pregnancy. The origin of the receptors is a female donor in good health, enrolled as a control in a pregnancy study.

This clone was counted only a few times. This chain connects TRBV19 to TRBJ1-1, with TRBD1 matching 10 bases. Germline V gene sequence: CDR1 LNHDA, CDR2 SQIVND (reference sequence). V lost 1 base to trimming and J lost 6 bases; unmatched junction nucleotides: 2. There are 14 residues in the CDR3. The CDR3 loop is CASSIGTGGAEAFF. The CDR3 region has the DNA TGTGCCAGTAGTATAGGGACAGGGGGGGCTGAAGCTTTCTTT.

This clone was detected ten times or more. The chain employs TRBV10-3 and TRBJ2-2; 10 bases are a match to TRBD2. Germline V lookup: CDR1 ENHRY, CDR2 SYGVKD. The CDR3 runs 15 residues. Unmatched junction bases numbered 7, after V lost 10 bases and J lost 2 bases. The CDR3 coding sequence is TGTGCCACCCAAACTAGCGGGACAAACACCGGGGAGCTGTTTTTT. Protein: CATQTSGTNTGELFF.

This clone was observed a single time. A junction end diverges from the germline sequence, so it may reflect a read error. The chain joins TRBV7-7 to TRBJ2-2, with a possible D match to TRBD1 (6 bases). Germline CDR1 reads SSHAT; CDR2 reads FNYEAQ (reference sequence). The CDR3 extends over 14 amino acids. CDR3 protein: CASRYRVWTGELFF. The CDR3 DNA is TGTGCTAGCAGATACAGGGTGTGGACCGGGGAGCTGTTTTTT.

The V and J genes are TRBV9 and TRBJ2-1; D might be TRBD2 (6 bases). Germline CDR1 and CDR2: SGDLS and YYNGEE. The CDR3 totals 16 residues. V was clipped by 0 bases and J by 6 bases, with 16 bases between them. The CDR3 is CASSVANGGGANEQFF. The CDR3 DNA sequence: TGTGCCAGCAGCGTAGCTAATGGAGGCGGGGCCAATGAGCAGTTCTTC.

This clone occurred once. The chain couples TRBV5-4 to TRBJ1-1; the D gene is possibly TRBD1 (5 bases). Germline CDR1 reads SGHNT; CDR2 reads YYREEE (reference sequence). This CDR3 has 13 amino acids. Trimming cost V 3 bases and J 0 bases, with 6 bases left between them. The CDR3 sequence is CASSSRVNTEAFF. DNA of the CDR3: TGTGCCAGCAGCTCCAGGGTGAACACTGAAGCTTTCTTT.

The genes are TRBV2 and TRBJ1-1, with TRBD1 identical over 7 bases. J lost 0 bases, V lost 3 bases, and 7 bases had no gene match. Germline V CDR1 and CDR2: SNHLY, FYNNEI. CDR3 size: 16 residues. The CDR3 DNA reads TGTGCCAGCAGTGAGACAGGGATGGAGATGAACACTGAAGCTTTCTTT. Translating gives CASSETGMEMNTEAFF.

This clone was recorded once. The chain combines TRBV10-3 with TRBJ2-1, with 9 positions matching TRBD2. This CDR3 is 16 amino acids long. Germline assignment: CDR1 ENHRY and CDR2 SYGVKD. The V gene end was trimmed by 6 bases and the J gene end by 4 bases; junction bases not matched to a gene: 10. DNA of the CDR3: TGTGCCATCAGCCCCCATATAGCGGGGGAATACAATGAGCAGTTCTTC. Translation: CAISPHIAGEYNEQFF.

The chain uses TRBV28 and TRBJ2-5; D possibly corresponds to TRBD2 (6 bases). This CDR3 comprises 15 residues. V was trimmed by 7 bases and J by 10 bases, leaving 25 bases between them. Germline CDR1 MDHEN, CDR2 SYDVKM. CDR3 in amino acids: CASNRRGLDHWGQYF. The CDR3 nucleotides are TGTGCCAGCAATAGGCGGGGCCTGGACCATTGGGGCCAGTACTTC.

This CDR3 reads CAWGQGGGNQPQHF. CDR3 DNA: TGTGCCTGGGGACAGGGGGGTGGCAATCAGCCCCAGCATTTT. The chain has TRBV30 and TRBJ1-5, with 10 nucleotides matching TRBD1. The germline CDR1 and CDR2 sequences are GTSNPN and SVGIG (reference sequence). Trimming took 5 bases from V and 2 from J; bases not matched to a gene: 3. This CDR3 is built from 14 residues.

V is TRBV6-1 and J is TRBJ2-2; 8 positions agree with TRBD1. The germline V gene has CDR1 MNHNS and CDR2 SASEGT. Trimming took 2 bases from V and 6 from J; bases not matched to a gene: 2. The CDR3 loop spans 14 amino acids. The CDR3 protein is CASSELQGAGELFF. The CDR3 DNA follows: TGTGCCAGCAGTGAATTACAGGGGGCCGGGGAGCTGTTTTTT.